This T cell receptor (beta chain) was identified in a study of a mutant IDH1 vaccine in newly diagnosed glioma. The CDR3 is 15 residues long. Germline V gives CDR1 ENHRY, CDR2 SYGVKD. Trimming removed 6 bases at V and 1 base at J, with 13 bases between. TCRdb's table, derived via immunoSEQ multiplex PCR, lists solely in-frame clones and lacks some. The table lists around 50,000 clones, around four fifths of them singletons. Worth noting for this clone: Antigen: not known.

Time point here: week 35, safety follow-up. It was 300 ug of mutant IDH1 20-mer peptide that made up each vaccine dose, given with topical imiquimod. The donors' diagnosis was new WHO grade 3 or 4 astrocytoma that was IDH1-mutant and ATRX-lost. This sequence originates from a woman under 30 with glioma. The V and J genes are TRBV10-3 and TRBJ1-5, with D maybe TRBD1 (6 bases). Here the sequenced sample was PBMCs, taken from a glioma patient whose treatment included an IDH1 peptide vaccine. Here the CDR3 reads CAISPRGQSNQPQHF. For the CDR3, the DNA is TGTGCCATCAGCCCCCGGGGGCAGAGCAATCAGCCCCAGCATTTT.